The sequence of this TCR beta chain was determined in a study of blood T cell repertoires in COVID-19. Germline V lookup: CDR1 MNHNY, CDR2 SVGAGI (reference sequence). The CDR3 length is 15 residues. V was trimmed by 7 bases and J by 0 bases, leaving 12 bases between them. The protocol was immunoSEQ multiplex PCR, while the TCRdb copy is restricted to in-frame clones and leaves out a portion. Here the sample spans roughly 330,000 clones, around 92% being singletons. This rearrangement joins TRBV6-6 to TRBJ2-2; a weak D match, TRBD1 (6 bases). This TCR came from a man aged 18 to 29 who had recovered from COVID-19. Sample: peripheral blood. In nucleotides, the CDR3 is TGTGCCAGCACAGGGGAACTCGCGAACACCGGGGAGCTGTTTTTT. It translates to CASTGELANTGELFF.